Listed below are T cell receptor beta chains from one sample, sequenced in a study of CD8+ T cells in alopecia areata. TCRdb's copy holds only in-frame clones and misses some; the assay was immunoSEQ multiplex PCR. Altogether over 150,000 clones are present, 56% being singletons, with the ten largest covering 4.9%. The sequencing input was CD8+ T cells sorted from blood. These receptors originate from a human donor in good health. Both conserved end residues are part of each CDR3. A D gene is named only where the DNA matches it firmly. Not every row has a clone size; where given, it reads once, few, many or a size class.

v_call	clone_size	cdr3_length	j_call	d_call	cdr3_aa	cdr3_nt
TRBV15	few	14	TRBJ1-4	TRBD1	CATSEDRVDEKLFF	TGTGCCACCAGCGAGGACAGGGTCGATGAAAAACTGTTTTTT
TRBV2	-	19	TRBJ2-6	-	CASSDVPRIRLSGANVLTF	TGTGCCAGCAGTGACGTTCCGAGGATCCGCCTCTCTGGGGCCAACGTCCTGACTTTC
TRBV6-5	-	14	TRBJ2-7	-	CASAVGGDIYEQYF	TGTGCCAGCGCAGTTGGGGGCGACATCTACGAGCAGTACTTC
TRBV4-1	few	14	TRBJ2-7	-	CASSLENREDEQYF	TGCGCCAGCAGCCTCGAGAACAGGGAGGACGAGCAGTACTTC
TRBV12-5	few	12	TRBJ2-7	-	CASGLGQNEQYF	TGTGCTAGTGGTTTAGGGCAGAACGAGCAGTACTTC
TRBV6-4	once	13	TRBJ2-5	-	CASSLEQGETQYF	TGTGCCAGCAGTTTAGAACAGGGAGAGACCCAGTACTTC
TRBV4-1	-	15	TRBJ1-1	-	CASSQEAGSDTEAFF	TGCGCCAGCAGCCAAGAGGCAGGGTCGGACACTGAAGCTTTCTTT
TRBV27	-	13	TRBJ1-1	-	CASSLGDYTEAFF	TGTGCCAGCAGTTTAGGGGACTACACTGAAGCTTTCTTT
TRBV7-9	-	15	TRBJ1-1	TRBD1	CASSQSTGGRTEAFF	TGTGCCAGCAGCCAATCGACAGGGGGCAGGACTGAAGCTTTCTTT
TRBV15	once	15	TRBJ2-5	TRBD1	CATELRDRGRETQYF	TGTGCCACAGAATTAAGAGACAGGGGGCGTGAGACCCAGTACTTC
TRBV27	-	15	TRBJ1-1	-	CASSLSRGGDTEAFF	TGTGCCAGCAGTTTATCGCGGGGGGGGGACACTGAAGCTTTCTTT
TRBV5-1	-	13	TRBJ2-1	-	CASTSGYYNEQFF	TGCGCCAGCACGTCAGGGTATTACAATGAGCAGTTCTTC
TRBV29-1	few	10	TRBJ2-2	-	CSVEDGELFF	TGCAGCGTTGAGGACGGGGAGCTGTTTTTT
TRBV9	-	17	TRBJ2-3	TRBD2	CASSAPTSGGSTDTQYF	TGTGCCAGCAGCGCCCCGACTAGCGGGGGATCCACAGATACGCAGTATTTT
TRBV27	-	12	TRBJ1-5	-	CASSYSNQPQHF	TGTGCCAGCAGTTATAGCAATCAGCCCCAGCATTTT
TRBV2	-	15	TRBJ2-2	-	CASSFLGGRTGELFF	TGTGCCAGCAGTTTCCTTGGGGGTCGCACCGGGGAGCTGTTTTTT
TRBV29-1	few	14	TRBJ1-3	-	CSVGGSYSGNTIYF	TGCAGCGTTGGAGGCAGCTACTCTGGAAACACCATATATTTT
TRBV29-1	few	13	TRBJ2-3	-	CSVRTGRADTQYF	TGCAGCGTTCGGACAGGGAGGGCAGATACGCAGTATTTT
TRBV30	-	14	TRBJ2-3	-	CAWSPGTSTDTQYF	TGTGCCTGGAGCCCGGGGACAAGCACAGATACGCAGTATTTT
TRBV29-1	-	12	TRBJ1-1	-	CSVEDRISEAFF	TGCAGCGTTGAAGACCGGATTAGTGAAGCTTTCTTT
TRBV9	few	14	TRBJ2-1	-	CASSGTFGYNEQFF	TGTGCCAGCAGCGGGACATTTGGCTACAATGAGCAGTTCTTC
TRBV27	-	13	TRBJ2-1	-	CAAGPPNSNEQFF	TGTGCAGCCGGGCCGCCCAACTCCAATGAGCAGTTCTTC
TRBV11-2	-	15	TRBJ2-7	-	CASSLDLGTTYEQYF	TGTGCCAGCAGCTTAGATCTGGGGACAACCTACGAGCAGTACTTC
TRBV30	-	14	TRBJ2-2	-	CAWKGRDYTGELFF	TGTGCCTGGAAAGGAAGGGATTACACCGGGGAGCTGTTTTTT
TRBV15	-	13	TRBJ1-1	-	CATSIGQNTEAFF	TGTGCCACCAGCATCGGGCAGAACACTGAAGCTTTCTTT
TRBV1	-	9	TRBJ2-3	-	CTSTDTQYF	TGCACCAGCACAGATACGCAGTATTTT
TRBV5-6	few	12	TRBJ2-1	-	CASSRGADEQFF	TGTGCCAGCAGCCGGGGGGCTGATGAGCAGTTCTTC
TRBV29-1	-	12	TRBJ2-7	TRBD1	CSVEDRDYEQYF	TGCAGCGTAGAGGACAGGGACTACGAGCAGTACTTC
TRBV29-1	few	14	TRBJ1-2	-	CSVGVGTRKYGYTF	TGCAGCGTTGGTGTTGGGACACGGAAATATGGCTACACCTTC
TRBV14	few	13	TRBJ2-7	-	CASSPAVSYEQYF	TGTGCCAGCAGCCCAGCAGTCTCCTACGAGCAGTACTTC
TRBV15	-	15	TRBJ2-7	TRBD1	CATREQGAGSYEQYF	TGTGCCACCAGGGAACAGGGGGCCGGGTCCTACGAGCAGTACTTC
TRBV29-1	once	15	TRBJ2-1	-	CSVEVRATGLNEQFF	TGCAGCGTTGAAGTGAGGGCTACAGGGTTGAATGAGCAGTTCTTC
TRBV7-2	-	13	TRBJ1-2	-	CASSPGGGAGYTF	TGTGCCAGCAGCCCAGGAGGCGGGGCCGGCTACACCTTC
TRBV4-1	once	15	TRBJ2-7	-	CASSQLTGTTYEQYF	TGCGCCAGCAGCCAGCTGACAGGAACAACCTACGAGCAGTACTTC
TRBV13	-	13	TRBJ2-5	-	CASSLGYQETQYF	TGTGCCAGCAGCTTAGGATATCAAGAGACCCAGTACTTC
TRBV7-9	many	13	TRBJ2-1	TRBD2	CAGASGAYNEQFF	TGTGCCGGGGCTAGCGGGGCTTACAATGAGCAGTTCTTC
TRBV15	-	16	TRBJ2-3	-	CATSRDGQRSTDTQYF	TGTGCCACCAGCAGAGATGGACAGAGAAGCACAGATACGCAGTATTTT
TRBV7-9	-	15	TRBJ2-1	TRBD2	CASSSRGDSYNEQFF	TGTGCCAGCAGTTCGCGGGGGGACTCCTACAATGAGCAGTTCTTC
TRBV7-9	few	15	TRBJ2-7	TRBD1	CASSYPGTGGIEQYF	TGTGCCAGCAGCTACCCCGGGACAGGGGGGATCGAGCAGTACTTC
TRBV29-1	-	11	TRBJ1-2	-	CSVSGSNGYTF	TGCAGCGTCTCGGGGTCAAATGGCTACACCTTC
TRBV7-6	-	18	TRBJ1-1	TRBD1	CASSLPAGTGVGNTEAFF	TGTGCCAGCAGCTTACCCGCCGGGACAGGGGTAGGTAACACTGAAGCTTTCTTT
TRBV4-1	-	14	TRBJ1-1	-	CASSQEGQVTEAFF	TGCGCCAGCAGCCAAGAGGGGCAGGTGACTGAAGCTTTCTTT
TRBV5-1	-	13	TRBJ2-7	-	CASSLTGFYEQYF	TGCGCCAGCAGCCTCACAGGGTTTTACGAGCAGTACTTC
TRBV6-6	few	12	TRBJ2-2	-	CASAGNTGELFF	TGTGCCAGCGCAGGGAACACCGGGGAGCTGTTTTTT
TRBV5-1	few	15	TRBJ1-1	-	CASSLYGLGDTEAFF	TGCGCCAGCAGCTTGTACGGCCTTGGAGACACTGAAGCTTTCTTT
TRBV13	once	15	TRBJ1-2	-	CASSVGGAISYGYTF	TGTGCCAGCAGCGTGGGAGGGGCGATATCCTATGGCTACACCTTC
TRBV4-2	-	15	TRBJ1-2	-	CASSQGIVSNYGYTF	TGTGCCAGCAGCCAAGGGATAGTCAGTAACTATGGCTACACCTTC
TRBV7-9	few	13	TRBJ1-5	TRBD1	CASSPRGNQPQHF	TGTGCCAGCAGTCCCAGGGGGAATCAGCCCCAGCATTTT
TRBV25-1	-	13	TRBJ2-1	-	CASGRPDDNEQFF	TGTGCCAGCGGCAGGCCAGACGACAATGAGCAGTTCTTC
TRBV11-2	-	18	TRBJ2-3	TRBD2	CASSPLAGGPLSTDTQYF	TGTGCCAGCAGCCCTCTCGCGGGGGGGCCCCTAAGCACAGATACGCAGTATTTT
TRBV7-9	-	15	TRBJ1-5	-	CASSLNQGGNQPQHF	TGTGCCAGCAGCTTGAATCAGGGAGGCAATCAGCCCCAGCATTTT
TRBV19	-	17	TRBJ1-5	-	CASSTNRGTGSNQPQHF	TGTGCCAGTAGTACGAACCGCGGGACGGGGAGCAATCAGCCCCAGCATTTT